This T cell receptor beta chain appears in the sequencing data of a study of shared clonotypes between healthy human individuals. Study-wide points: Several donors held 4.5% to 5% of naive CD4 clonotypes in common.

Cells designated naive CD8 were CD45RO-negative and were positively selected for CCR7, with terminally differentiated effector memory CD45RA+ cells excluded. Comments on this clone: Its antigen is still unknown.

Method: immunoSEQ multiplex PCR; TCRdb's copy keeps in-frame clones and lacks some. The repertoire consists of about 2.1 million clones, with around 93% occurring once and the leading ten covering more than 1.5%. The receptor's source is a man younger than 35 in good health. Some clones in this sample may be carry-over from other donors' samples. Input material: naive CD8+ T cells from PBMCs.

CDR3 sequence (DNA): TGTGCCAGTGAGGGTGTGAGCAATCAGCCCCAGCATTTT. This translates into CASEGVSNQPQHF. The rearrangement uses TRBV19 and TRBJ1-5; D is ambiguous. Between the trimmed V and J ends, which lost 8 bases and 1 base, there was a span of 9 bases. Germline CDR1 LNHDA, CDR2 SQIVND (reference sequence). CDR3 length: 13 amino acids.